This T cell receptor (beta chain) originates from a study of shared clonotypes between healthy human individuals. J gave up 7 bases and V 3 bases, and 8 bases lay outside the gene matches. Germline values: CDR1 MGHRA, CDR2 YSYEKL. The CDR3 spans 14 residues. This clone was seen a single time. Only CD45RO-negative cells positively selected for CCR7 counted as naive CD8 cells, so terminally differentiated effector memory CD45RA+ cells were excluded. Generated by immunoSEQ multiplex PCR, the TCRdb table keeps only in-frame clones and is missing some. The table has millions of clones, around 93% seen once.

The source is a man aged 18 to 30 in good health. Some clones in this sample may be carry-over from other donors' samples. V and J are TRBV4-1 and TRBJ2-7; TRBD1 agrees at 8 bases. Sequenced sample: naive CD8+ T cells from PBMCs. The CDR3 nucleotides read TGCGCCAGCAGCCATACCCCTGGACAGGGTGAGCAGTACTTC. This sequence encodes CASSHTPGQGEQYF.